This T cell receptor (beta chain) was identified during a study of T cell changes during pregnancy in multiple sclerosis. This CDR3 is built from 14 residues. In germline, CDR1 is MNHNS, CDR2 SASEGT. The V end was cut by 8 bases, the J end by 1 base, with 14 bases between. The table came from immunoSEQ multiplex PCR; TCRdb's copy has only in-frame clones and leaves some out. The repertoire holds tens of thousands of clones, with approximately 91% as singletons. The V call is TRBV6-1, the J call TRBJ1-2; D gene ambiguous. This clonotype was obtained from a female donor with multiple sclerosis, enrolled in a pregnancy study. Here the sequenced sample was peripheral blood, taken in the third trimester of pregnancy. The CDR3 spells CASRFNWFNYGYTF. The CDR3 DNA reads as TGTGCCAGCCGTTTTAACTGGTTTAACTATGGCTACACCTTC.